Following are 5 T cell receptor beta chains from one sample sequenced in a study of follicular helper T cells after annual influenza vaccination. As to time point: 2015-2016 season, pre-vaccination. Data came from immunoSEQ multiplex PCR; TCRdb stores just in-frame clones and leaves some out. The table shows around 2,100 clones, with around 87% occurring only once. The sample in question was CXCR5- memory CD4+ T cells sorted from blood, obtained on the day of influenza vaccination. The receptors come from an adult who received the influenza vaccine.

This chain links TRBV11-2 with TRBJ2-7, with 8 bases fitting TRBD1. This CDR3 has 16 residues. The trim removed 6 bases at V and 0 bases at J, leaving 10 bases unmatched. From germline, CDR1 is SGHAT and CDR2 FQNNGV. The CDR3 sequence: CASSYGRDRLSYEQYF. The CDR3 DNA sequence: TGTGCCAGCAGTTATGGCCGGGACAGGCTCTCCTACGAGCAGTACTTC.

The V gene is TRBV9, the J gene TRBJ2-3; 10 positions match TRBD2. Unmatched junction bases numbered 13, after V lost 0 bases and J lost 3 bases. Germline CDR1 SGDLS, CDR2 YYNGEE. The CDR3 is 19 residues long. CDR3 sequence reads: CASSVGLGTLAGGTDTQYF. The CDR3 bases are TGTGCCAGCAGCGTAGGTTTAGGGACCTTAGCGGGAGGAACAGATACGCAGTATTTT.

This clone is a singleton in its sample. This chain uses TRBV6-6 with TRBJ1-5; D gene unclear. Germline V gene lookup returns CDR1 MNHNY and CDR2 SVGAGI (reference sequence). The V end lost 2 bases, the J end lost 5 bases, and 7 bases lay between the germline ends. This CDR3 region has 13 residues. CDR3 sequence reads: CASSYVADQPQHF. CDR3 DNA sequence: TGTGCCAGCAGTTACGTTGCAGATCAGCCCCAGCATTTT.

The chain combines TRBV10-3 with TRBJ2-3; no reliable D call. V lost 11 bases to trimming and J lost 0 bases, with 15 bases between them. CDR3 length: 14 residues. Germline V gene data show CDR1 as ENHRY and CDR2 as SYGVKD. The DNA of the CDR3 is TGTGCCGCCCGACGGGCGAAGAGCACAGATACGCAGTATTTT. This gives the protein CAARRAKSTDTQYF.

The rearrangement joins TRBV11-2 to TRBJ2-2, with D possibly being TRBD2 (5 bases). CDR3 size: 13 residues. V lost 0 bases and J lost 8, with 7 bases in between. The germline CDR1 and CDR2 sequences are SGHAT and FQNNGV. CDR3 sequence reads: CASSLEGRGELFF. CDR3 bases: TGTGCCAGCAGCTTAGAAGGGAGAGGGGAGCTGTTTTTT.